The 23 T cell receptor beta chains reported below all come from one sample, sequenced in a study of type 1 and type 2 diabetes patients (dated by TCRdb to 2016 to 2017). Reads for this sample came from an Illumina MiSeq. TCRbeta CDR3 amplification used genomic DNA from the sorted T cell subsets as template. Multiplex PCR with 30 forward and 13 reverse primers amplified the TCRbeta CDR3 region. The public reads were quality trimmed at Q25 with fastp and then assembled into clones with MiXCR by TCRdb, keeping productive beta chains. Entries that share a CDR3 protein sequence are merged under the most common genes and DNA. A total of 280,000 or so distinct CDR3 sequences appear in this sample, over 45% of them only once. Jointly, the top ten make up approximately 14% of the sample. The sample comprised peripheral blood mononuclear cells (PBMCs). The receptors here all came from a man in his late teens or twenties with type 2 diabetes.

This chain uses TRBV7-9 with TRBJ1-2, with a weak D call TRBD1 (5 bases). The CDR3 contains 13 residues. Trimming removed 4 bases at V and 6 bases at J, with 12 bases between. Per germline, CDR1 SEHNR and CDR2 FQNEAQ (reference sequence). The CDR3 reads CASSSLGGDGYTF. In DNA form, the CDR3 reads TGTGCCAGCAGCTCCCTGGGGGGGGATGGCTACACCTTC. Together with reference TRBV7-9 and TRBJ1-2, the CDR3 gives the full variable domain: DTGVSQNPRHKITKRGQNVTFRCDPISEHNRLYWYRQTLGQGPEFLTYFQNEAQLEKSRLLSDRFSAERPKGSFSTLEIQRTEQGDSAMYLCASSSLGGDGYTFGSGTRLTVV.

The chain has TRBV5-1 and TRBJ2-1; D is unresolved. CDR1 and CDR2 from the germline V gene are SGHRS and YFSETQ. V was clipped by 0 bases and J by 9 bases, with 4 bases between them. The CDR3 runs to 11 residues. Here the CDR3 DNA reads TGCGCCAGCAGCTTGGCTGGTGAGCAGTTCTTC. It yields the protein CASSLAGEQFF.

Here the CDR3 reads CASSEHMPRAGKTQYF. DNA of the CDR3: TGTGCCAGCAGTGAACATATGCCGAGGGCAGGAAAGACCCAGTACTTC. The chain combines TRBV25-1 with TRBJ2-5; tentatively, D is TRBD2 (5 bases). The V gene's germline CDR1 is MGHDK and CDR2 SYGVNS. The CDR3 contains 16 residues. The germline V and J ends were trimmed by 2 bases and 6 bases, with 19 bases remaining between them.

In this sample, this clonotype turned up many times. V is TRBV2 and J is TRBJ2-7; D is unresolved. This CDR3 spans 15 amino acids. Per germline, CDR1 SNHLY and CDR2 FYNNEI. V lost 0 bases and J 2 bases, leaving 11 bases between the germline ends. CDR3 DNA: TGTGCCAGCAGTGAAGCACTGCCTAATACCTACGAGCAGTACTTC. Protein sequence: CASSEALPNTYEQYF.

J is TRBJ1-5 and V is TRBV30, with D possibly being TRBD1 (5 bases). V was clipped by 0 bases and J by 0 bases, with 9 bases between them. The CDR3 extends over 15 amino acids. Germline V gene lookup returns CDR1 GTSNPN and CDR2 SVGIG (reference sequence). The CDR3 loop is CAWSVGVHSNQPQHF. CDR3 coding DNA: TGTGCCTGGAGTGTAGGGGTACATAGCAATCAGCCCCAGCATTTT. The full variable domain, with the rest looked up from reference TRBV30 and TRBJ1-5, is SQTIHQWPATLVQPVGSPLSLECTVEGTSNPNLYWYRQAAGRGLQLLFYSVGIGQISSEVPQNLSASRPQDRQFILSSKKLLLSDSGFYLCAWSVGVHSNQPQHFGDGTRLSIL.

This clonotype was recorded many times. This chain joins TRBV2 and TRBJ1-6; 8 bases align to TRBD1. V shed 5 bases, J shed 10 bases, and the junction held 4 bases outside the gene matches. The germline V gene has CDR1 SNHLY and CDR2 FYNNEI. The CDR3 is 13 residues long. The CDR3 DNA follows: TGTGCCAGCAGTCGACAGGGGCGGTCACCCCTCCACTTT. This sequence encodes CASSRQGRSPLHF.

The genes are TRBV4-3 and TRBJ1-2; D is unresolved. The V and J ends lost 0 bases and 4 bases respectively, with 15 bases between them. Germline V lookup: CDR1 LGHNA, CDR2 YSLEER. The CDR3 extends over 16 amino acids. DNA of the CDR3: TGCGCCAGCAGCCAAGAAAGTCCGAGCCTCCTCTATGGCTACACCTTC. Amino acids: CASSQESPSLLYGYTF.

The gene calls are TRBV25-1 and TRBJ1-4; D is possibly TRBD1 (6 bases). Trimming shortened V by 2 bases and J by 5 bases, and 12 bases separated the two germline ends. CDR1 is MGHDK, CDR2 SYGVNS, per germline. The CDR3 consists of 15 residues. The CDR3 is CASSESIGGNEKLFF. Written as DNA, the CDR3 is TGTGCCAGCAGTGAAAGTATAGGGGGAAATGAAAAACTGTTTTTT.

Only a few counts were recorded for this clonotype. The gene calls are TRBV20-1 and TRBJ2-6, with D tentatively TRBD1 (5 bases). This CDR3 is built from 17 residues. The V end was cut by 2 bases, the J end by 0 bases, with 14 bases between. CDR1 is DFQATT and CDR2 is SNEGSKA in the germline V gene (reference sequence). CDR3 region: CSARRAGIVSGANVLTF. CDR3 nucleotide sequence: TGCAGTGCTAGAAGGGCAGGGATCGTCTCTGGGGCCAACGTCCTGACTTTC.

A few counts support this clonotype. CDR3 in DNA: TGCAGTGCTAGTAAGACAGGGGGCAGCATAGACTATGGCTACACCTTC. It specifies CSASKTGGSIDYGYTF. The rearrangement uses TRBV20-1 and TRBJ1-2, with 10 nucleotides matching TRBD1. The germline V gene encodes CDR1 DFQATT and CDR2 SNEGSKA (reference sequence). V shed 3 bases and J 3 bases; nucleotides not matched to a gene: 10. This CDR3 spans 16 amino acids.

The chain has TRBV19 and TRBJ1-4, with D unresolved. The V gene's germline CDR1 is LNHDA and CDR2 SQIVND (reference sequence). The CDR3 is made up of 14 amino acids. V was trimmed by 11 bases and J by 4 bases, leaving 17 bases between them. The CDR3 coding sequence is TGTGCCCGCAAACTGAAGGGAAATAATGAAAAACTGTTTTTT. Its translation is CARKLKGNNEKLFF.

This clonotype was seen a handful of times. This chain links TRBV24-1 with TRBJ2-1, with D unresolved. The CDR3 length is 12 residues. V gave up 3 bases and J gave up 5 bases, with 4 bases separating them. Germline V gives CDR1 KGHDR, CDR2 SFDVKD. The CDR3 loop is CATSDRNNEQFF. In DNA form, the CDR3 reads TGTGCCACCAGTGATCGCAACAATGAGCAGTTCTTC.

This chain joins TRBV14 and TRBJ1-1, with D hard to call. The germline V gene encodes CDR1 SGHDN and CDR2 FVKESK. This CDR3 comprises 12 residues. V shed 6 bases and J shed 8 bases, with 13 bases lying between them. Here the CDR3 reads CASSESREEAFF. CDR3 DNA: TGTGCCAGCAGTGAGTCGAGGGAAGAAGCTTTCTTT.

V and J are TRBV12-3 or TRBV12-4 and TRBJ1-6, with 8 bases lining up with TRBD1. V dropped 6 bases and J dropped 11; count of bases not matched to a gene: 12. There are 15 residues in the CDR3. The chain's CDR3 is CASRQTTGDTPPLHF. The CDR3, as DNA: TGTGCCAGCAGGCAGACGACAGGGGATACACCACCCCTCCACTTT.

The CDR3 sequence is CASSLARGGEQYF. The DNA for the CDR3 is TGCGCCAGCAGTCTGGCGCGGGGGGGAGAGCAGTACTTC. The chain is built from TRBV5-1 and TRBJ2-7; TRBD2 agrees at 9 bases. The germline CDR1 and CDR2 sequences are SGHRS and YFSETQ. Unmatched junction bases numbered 7, after V lost 5 bases and J lost 7 bases. The CDR3 runs 13 residues.

In its sample, this clonotype was seen a few times. The gene calls are TRBV20-1 and TRBJ2-7; maybe TRBD1 (6 bases). V shed 1 base and J shed 4 bases, with 11 bases lying between them. CDR3 size: 13 residues. The germline V gene has CDR1 DFQATT and CDR2 SNEGSKA (reference sequence). The chain's CDR3 is CSARGRDTYEQYF. Here the CDR3 DNA reads TGCAGTGCTAGAGGCCGGGACACATACGAGCAGTACTTC.

Notes on this clonotype: Germline is not matched at one junction end, which may reflect a read error. The rearrangement links TRBV6-5 to TRBJ2-1; tentative D call: TRBD1 (5 bases). The germline CDR1 and CDR2 sequences are MNHEY and SVGAGI. The CDR3 loop spans 12 amino acids. Here the CDR3 reads CATLGLDNEQFF. CDR3 DNA: TGCGCCACCCTGGGGCTAGACAATGAGCAGTTCTTC.

The chain links TRBV30 to TRBJ1-1; D gene unclear. Looked up from germline, CDR1 is GTSNPN and CDR2 is SVGIG (reference sequence). The CDR3 contains 14 residues. Trimming stripped 1 base from V and 4 bases from J, with 13 bases between. The CDR3 DNA sequence: TGTGCCTGGAGTGGGGCAGTTTGGGGCACTGAAGCTTTCTTT. This translates into CAWSGAVWGTEAFF.

The chain couples TRBV7-6 to TRBJ2-1; either TRBD1 or TRBD2 may fit D (5 bases each). The V gene's germline CDR1 is SGHVS and CDR2 FNYEAQ. The CDR3 is made up of 15 amino acids. Trimming removed 5 bases at V and 0 bases at J, with 11 bases between. CDR3 loop: CASSEGRSSYNEQFF. The CDR3 nucleotides read TGTGCCAGCAGCGAGGGACGGAGCTCCTACAATGAGCAGTTCTTC. Filled out from reference TRBV7-6 and TRBJ2-1, the complete variable domain reads GAGVSQSPRYKVTKRGQDVALRCDPISGHVSLYWYRQALGQGPEFLTYFNYEAQQDKSGLPNDRFSAERPEGSISTLTIQRTEQRDSAMYRCASSEGRSSYNEQFFGPGTRLTVL.

V gene TRBV27 combines with J gene TRBJ1-1; D is uncertain. Looked up from germline, CDR1 is MNHEY and CDR2 is SMNVEV (reference sequence). This CDR3 has 15 amino acids. Trimming shortened V by 6 bases and J by 1 base, and 15 bases separated the two germline ends. CDR3 sequence: CASSQWLGENTEAFF. CDR3 DNA: TGTGCCAGCAGCCAATGGCTGGGTGAGAACACTGAAGCTTTCTTT.

The V call is TRBV2, the J call TRBJ2-7, with a weak D call TRBD1 (6 bases). V lost 7 bases, J lost 6 bases, and 19 bases lay in between. CDR3 length: 14 residues. The germline V gene has CDR1 SNHLY and CDR2 FYNNEI. In DNA form, the CDR3 reads TGTGCCAGCAAGCCGACAGGCGGGCCCGGCGAGCAGTACTTC. Protein product: CASKPTGGPGEQYF.

The chain joins TRBV15 to TRBJ1-1; the D gene is possibly TRBD1 (6 bases). V was cut by 10 bases and J by 1 base, with 22 bases left in between. The CDR3 sequence is 16 residues long. Germline values: CDR1 LNHNV, CDR2 YYDKDF (reference sequence). CDR3 residues: CAIAPGGRGANTEAFF. CDR3 coding DNA: TGTGCCATCGCGCCGGGGGGGCGTGGGGCGAACACTGAAGCTTTCTTT.

The chain employs TRBV28 and TRBJ1-6, with TRBD1 matching over 10 bases. This CDR3 has 16 amino acids. CDR1 and CDR2 from the germline V gene are MDHEN and SYDVKM. V lost 7 bases to trimming and J lost 3 bases; unmatched junction nucleotides: 6. CDR3 sequence (DNA): TGTGCCAGCACCCTGACAGGGGGCTACTATAATTCACCCCTCCACTTT. Translating it yields CASTLTGGYYNSPLHF.